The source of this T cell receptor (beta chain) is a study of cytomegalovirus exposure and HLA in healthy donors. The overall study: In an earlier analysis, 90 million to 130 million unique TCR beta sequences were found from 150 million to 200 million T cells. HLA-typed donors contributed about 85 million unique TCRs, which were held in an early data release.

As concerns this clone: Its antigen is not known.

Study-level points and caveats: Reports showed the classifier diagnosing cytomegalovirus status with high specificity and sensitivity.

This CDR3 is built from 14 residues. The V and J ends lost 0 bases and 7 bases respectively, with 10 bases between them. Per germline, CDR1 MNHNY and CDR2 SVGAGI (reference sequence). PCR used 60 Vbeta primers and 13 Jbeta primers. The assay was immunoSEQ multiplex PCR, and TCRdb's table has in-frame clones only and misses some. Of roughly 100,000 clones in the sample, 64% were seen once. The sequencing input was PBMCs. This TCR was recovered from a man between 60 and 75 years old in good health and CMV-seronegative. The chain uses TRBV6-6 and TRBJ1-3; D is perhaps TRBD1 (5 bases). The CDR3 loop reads CASSYSEGSNTIYF. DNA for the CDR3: TGTGCCAGCAGTTACTCGGAGGGGAGCAACACCATATATTTT.